This T cell receptor (beta chain) came from a study of blood T cells in healthy people across ages. The germline V gene encodes CDR1 LNHDA and CDR2 SQIVND (reference sequence). The junction had 11 bases not matched to a gene; V was cut back by 9 bases and J by 1 base. The CDR3 is 15 amino acids. Together with a sample-barcoded 5' primer, a J-beta primer mix was included in a second PCR lasting about 7 to 12 cycles. Via MiXCR, TCRdb re-called the 5' RACE reads, giving one row per CDR3 protein. The sample yields 1.8 million or so distinct CDR3 sequences, roughly two fifths seen once. Findings and limits, study-wide: Among T cells, TCR beta diversity per million cells dropped roughly linearly as age rose.

With respect to this clonotype: Its antigen is as yet unknown.

Healthy Caucasian individuals from Russia aged about 6 to 95 were enrolled as donors. This receptor was taken from a human donor in good health. The specimen was blood. The V gene is TRBV19, the J gene TRBJ2-5, with 7 bases that match TRBD2. The CDR3 protein is CASSRGGASQETQYF. CDR3 in DNA: TGTGCCAGCAGCCGCGGGGGAGCCAGCCAAGAGACCCAGTACTTC.